The 5 T cell receptor beta chains below come from one sample, sequenced in a study of T cells expressing NK-cell markers. Each CDR3 protein gets one entry in TCRdb, which reprocessed the 5' RACE reads and gives no DNA. The table lists about 460,000 distinct CDR3 sequences. Sequenced material: blood T cells: a sorted CD56 or NKG2C T cell subset, CD4+ or CD8+ T cells, or bulk PBMC T cells (not recorded which). These receptors all stem from a woman aged 45-65 years in good health.

The chain recombines TRBV23-1 with TRBJ2-6; TCRdb lists TRBD2, though no DNA is available to test this call. TRBV23-1 is an ORF; its function is uncertain. This CDR3 region has 13 residues. CDR3: CASSREGANVLTF.

V gene TRBV10-3 combines with J gene TRBJ1-5; as DNA is missing, the TRBD1 call by TCRdb cannot be tested. Germline-derived CDR1 and CDR2 are ENHRY and SYGVKD. The CDR3 totals 14 residues. The CDR3: CAISSVRVNQPQHF.

The rearrangement uses TRBV6-2 or TRBV6-3 and TRBJ1-4; absent DNA, TCRdb's TRBD1 call cannot be checked. The germline CDR1 and CDR2 sequences are MNHEY and SVGEGT. The CDR3 runs to 16 residues. The CDR3 here is CASSHLRGSTNEKLFF.

The chain joins TRBV9 to TRBJ2-1; the TCRdb call, TRBD2, lacks DNA for checking. This CDR3 spans 17 amino acids. Germline CDR1 is SGDLS and CDR2 is YYNGEE. CDR3: CASSVGTSGRAINEQFF.

The CDR3 sequence is CASSVTTGADNEQFF. The V and J genes are TRBV9 and TRBJ2-1; TCRdb lists TRBD1, though no DNA is available to test this call. Germline V gene data show CDR1 as SGDLS and CDR2 as YYNGEE. The CDR3 totals 15 residues.